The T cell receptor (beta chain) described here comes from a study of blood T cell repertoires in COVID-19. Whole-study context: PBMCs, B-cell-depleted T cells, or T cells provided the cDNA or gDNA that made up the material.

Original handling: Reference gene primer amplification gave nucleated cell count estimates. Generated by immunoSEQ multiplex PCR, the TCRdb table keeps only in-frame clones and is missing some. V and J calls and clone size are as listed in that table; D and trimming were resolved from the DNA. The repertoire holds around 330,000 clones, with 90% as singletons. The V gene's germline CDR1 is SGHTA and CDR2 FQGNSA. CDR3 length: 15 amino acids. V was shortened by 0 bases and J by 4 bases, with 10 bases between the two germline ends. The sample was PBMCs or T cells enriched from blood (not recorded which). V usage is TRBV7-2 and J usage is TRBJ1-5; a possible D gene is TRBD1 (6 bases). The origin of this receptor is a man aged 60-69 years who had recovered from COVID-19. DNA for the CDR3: TGTGCCAGCAGCTTAGCGGGACATTTAAATCAGCCCCAGCATTTT. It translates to CASSLAGHLNQPQHF.